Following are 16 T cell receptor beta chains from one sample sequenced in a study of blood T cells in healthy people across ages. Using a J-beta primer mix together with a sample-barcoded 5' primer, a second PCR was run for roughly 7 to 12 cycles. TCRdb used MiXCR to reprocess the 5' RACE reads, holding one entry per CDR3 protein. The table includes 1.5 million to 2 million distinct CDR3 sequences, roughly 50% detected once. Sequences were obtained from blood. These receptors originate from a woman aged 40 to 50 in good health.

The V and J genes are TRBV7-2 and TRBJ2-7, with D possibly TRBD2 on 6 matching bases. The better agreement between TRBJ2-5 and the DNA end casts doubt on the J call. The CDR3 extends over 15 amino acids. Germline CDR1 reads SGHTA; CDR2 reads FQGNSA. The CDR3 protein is CASSLAPGLMETQYF. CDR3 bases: TGTGCCAGCAGCTTGGCACCGGGACTCATGGAGACCCAGTACTTC.

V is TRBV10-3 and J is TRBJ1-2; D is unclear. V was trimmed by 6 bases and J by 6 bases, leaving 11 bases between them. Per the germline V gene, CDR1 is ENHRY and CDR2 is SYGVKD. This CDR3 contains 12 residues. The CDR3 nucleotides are TGTGCCATCAGCGAGATGGGTAATGGCTACACCTTC. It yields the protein CAISEMGNGYTF.

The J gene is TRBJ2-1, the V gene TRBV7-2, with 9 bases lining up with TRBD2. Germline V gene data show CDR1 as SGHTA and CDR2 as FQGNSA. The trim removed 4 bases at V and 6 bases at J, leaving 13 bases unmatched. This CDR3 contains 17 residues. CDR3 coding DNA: TGTGCCAGCAGCTCAGGTCGTCTAGCGGGGAGTTTCAATGAGCAGTTCTTC. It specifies CASSSGRLAGSFNEQFF.

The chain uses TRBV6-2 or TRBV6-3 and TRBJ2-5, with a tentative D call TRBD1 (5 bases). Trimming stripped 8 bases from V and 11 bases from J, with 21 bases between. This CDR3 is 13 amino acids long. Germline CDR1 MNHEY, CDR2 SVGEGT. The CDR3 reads CASRTDSHNEQYF. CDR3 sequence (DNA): TGTGCCAGCCGAACCGACAGTCACAATGAGCAGTACTTC.

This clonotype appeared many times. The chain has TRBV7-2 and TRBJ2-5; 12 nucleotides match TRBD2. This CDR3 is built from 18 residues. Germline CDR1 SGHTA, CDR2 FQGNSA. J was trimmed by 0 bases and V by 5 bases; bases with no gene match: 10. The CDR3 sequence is CASSRGDLAGGYQETQYF. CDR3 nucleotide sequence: TGTGCCAGCAGCCGGGGAGATCTAGCGGGGGGGTACCAAGAGACCCAGTACTTC.

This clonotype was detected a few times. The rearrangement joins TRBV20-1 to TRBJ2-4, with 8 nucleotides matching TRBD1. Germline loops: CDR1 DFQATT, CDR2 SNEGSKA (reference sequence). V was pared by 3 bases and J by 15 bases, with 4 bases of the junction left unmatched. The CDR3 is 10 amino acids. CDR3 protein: CSASTGTGYF. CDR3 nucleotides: TGCAGTGCTAGTACCGGGACAGGGTACTTC.

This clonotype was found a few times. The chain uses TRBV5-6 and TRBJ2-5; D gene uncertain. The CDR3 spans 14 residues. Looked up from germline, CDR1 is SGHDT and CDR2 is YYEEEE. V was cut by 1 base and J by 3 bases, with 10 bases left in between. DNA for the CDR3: TGTGCCAGCAGCTTGCCAGACCCTAAAGAGACCCAGTACTTC. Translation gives CASSLPDPKETQYF.

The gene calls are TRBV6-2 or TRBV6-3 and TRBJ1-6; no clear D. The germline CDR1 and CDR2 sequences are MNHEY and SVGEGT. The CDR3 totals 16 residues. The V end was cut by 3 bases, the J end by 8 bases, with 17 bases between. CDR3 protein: CASSYYRAKNDSPLHF. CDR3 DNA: TGTGCCAGCAGTTATTATCGGGCAAAGAACGATTCACCCCTCCACTTT.

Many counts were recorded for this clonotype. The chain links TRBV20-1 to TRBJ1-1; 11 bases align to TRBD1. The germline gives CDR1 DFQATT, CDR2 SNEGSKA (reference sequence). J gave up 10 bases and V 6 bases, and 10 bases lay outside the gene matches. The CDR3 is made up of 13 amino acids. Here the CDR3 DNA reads TGCAGTGCAGGTCCGGGACAGGGGGGGGCAGCTTTCTTT. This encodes CSAGPGQGGAAFF.

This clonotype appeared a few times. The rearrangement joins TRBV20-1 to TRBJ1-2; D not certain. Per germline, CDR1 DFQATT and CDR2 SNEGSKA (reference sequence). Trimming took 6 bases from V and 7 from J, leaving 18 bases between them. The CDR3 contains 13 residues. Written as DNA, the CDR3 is TGCAGTGCAACCTTCCACCGATCTAGTGGCTACACCTTC. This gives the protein CSATFHRSSGYTF.

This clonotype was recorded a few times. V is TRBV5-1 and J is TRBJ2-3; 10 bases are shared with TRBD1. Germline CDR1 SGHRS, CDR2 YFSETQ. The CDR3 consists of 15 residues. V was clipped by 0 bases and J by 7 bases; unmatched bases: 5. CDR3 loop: CASSLAGQGPNTQYF. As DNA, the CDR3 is TGCGCCAGCAGCTTGGCGGGACAGGGGCCCAATACGCAGTATTTT.

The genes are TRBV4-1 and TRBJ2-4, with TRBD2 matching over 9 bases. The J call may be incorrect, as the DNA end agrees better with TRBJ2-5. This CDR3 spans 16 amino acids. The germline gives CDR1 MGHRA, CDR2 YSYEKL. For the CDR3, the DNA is TGCGCCAGCAGCTCACGGACTAGCGTCCGACAAGAGACCCAGTACTTC. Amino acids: CASSSRTSVRQETQYF.

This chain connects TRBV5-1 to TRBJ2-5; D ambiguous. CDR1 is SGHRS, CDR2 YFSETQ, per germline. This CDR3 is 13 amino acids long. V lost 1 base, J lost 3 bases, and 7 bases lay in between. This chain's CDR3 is CASSLNSKETQYF. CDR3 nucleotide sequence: TGCGCCAGCAGCTTGAACAGTAAAGAGACCCAGTACTTC.

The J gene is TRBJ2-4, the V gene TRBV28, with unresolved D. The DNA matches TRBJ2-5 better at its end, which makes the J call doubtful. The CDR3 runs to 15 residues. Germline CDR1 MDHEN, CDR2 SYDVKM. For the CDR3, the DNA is TGTGCCAGCGGGTTGGGTGGGTTACCCCAAGAGACCCAGTACTTC. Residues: CASGLGGLPQETQYF.

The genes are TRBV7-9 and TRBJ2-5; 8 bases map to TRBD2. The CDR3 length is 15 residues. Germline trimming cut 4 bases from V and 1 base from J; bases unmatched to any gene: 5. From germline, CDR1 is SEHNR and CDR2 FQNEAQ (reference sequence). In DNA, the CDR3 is TGTGCCAGCAGCTCAGAGCGGGGGACCCAAGAGACCCAGTACTTC. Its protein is CASSSERGTQETQYF.

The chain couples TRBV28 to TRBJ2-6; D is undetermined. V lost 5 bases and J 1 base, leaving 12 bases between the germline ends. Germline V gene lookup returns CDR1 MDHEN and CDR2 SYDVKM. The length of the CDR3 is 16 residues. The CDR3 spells CASSINSQSGANVLTF. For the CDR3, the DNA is TGTGCCAGCAGTATTAACAGTCAGTCTGGGGCCAACGTCCTGACTTTC.